The table lists the clone carrying this TCR beta chain with a few counts. Its antigen is as yet unknown. Researchers classed hyperthyroidism as stable given no ophthalmopathy within 18 months of follow-up. Serum thyroxine and TRAb, along with clinical symptoms, thyroid ultrasound and orbital computed tomography, were what diagnosis relied on. The CDR3 runs to 15 residues. Per the germline V gene, CDR1 is LGHDT and CDR2 is YNNKEL (reference sequence). V was shortened by 1 base and J by 2 bases, with 12 bases between the two germline ends. The entry originates in a study of Graves' ophthalmopathy and Graves' hyperthyroidism. Study context: Researchers obtained peripheral blood at initial diagnosis, before any treatment had begun. Regarding the study as a whole: The majority of expanded thyroid clonotypes above 0.001 frequency also occurred in blood.

The sequenced template was RNA, covering the TCR beta CDR3 region. The first-round RT-PCR employed HTBI primers together with the Qiagen OneStep RT-PCR kit. A multiplex PCR was then performed as the second round. TCRdb processed the multiplex PCR reads anew with MiXCR; each CDR3 protein has one entry. The sample records over 500,000 distinct CDR3 sequences, over 20% being singletons. V and J are TRBV3-1 and TRBJ2-7; D may be TRBD2 (6 bases). Sequences were obtained from peripheral blood. This receptor was obtained from a woman under 30 with stable Graves' hyperthyroidism. Some clones in this sample may be carry-over from other donors' samples. CDR3 sequence reads: CASSQGRRGPYEQYF. The CDR3 nucleotides are TGTGCCAGCAGCCAAGGTCGGAGGGGCCCCTACGAGCAGTACTTC.